These 13 T cell receptor beta chains came from one sample sequenced in a study of post-analysis software for immune sequencing data. Which antigens these TCRs recognize remains unknown. The study's findings and limits: Compared with controls, patients had more of about five TRBV segments, including TRBV5-6, TRBV5-1 and TRBV20-1.

Built from TCR beta cDNA, the libraries had unique molecular identifiers in them. MiXCR, applied by TCRdb to the PCR reads, yields one record per CDR3 protein. Altogether about 820,000 distinct CDR3 sequences are present, roughly 58% being singletons, with the ten largest covering approximately 4.5%. The sequencing input was blood. The receptors were gathered from a girl between 5 and 17 years old with multiple sclerosis.

In regard to this clonotype: One end of the junction is discordant with germline, which a read error may explain. The chain carries TRBV6-1 and TRBJ2-7; 9 bases line up with TRBD2. CDR1 is MNHNS and CDR2 is SASEGT in the germline V gene. This CDR3 is built from 15 residues. For the CDR3, the DNA is TGTGCCAGCAGTGGCCTGGCGGGGGGGCCCTATGAGCAGTACTTC. The encoded protein is CASSGLAGGPYEQYF.

This clonotype was detected a few times. The chain employs TRBV7-9 and TRBJ1-2; D is ambiguous. The germline V and J ends were trimmed by 1 base and 2 bases, with 8 bases remaining between them. The CDR3 runs 14 residues. The germline V gene has CDR1 SEHNR and CDR2 FQNEAQ (reference sequence). The CDR3 DNA reads TGTGCCAGCAGCTTAGATGCAGCCAACTATGGCTACACCTTC. Encoded protein: CASSLDAANYGYTF.

V is TRBV29-1 and J is TRBJ2-1, with 9 bases lining up with TRBD2. Germline V lookup: CDR1 SQVTM, CDR2 ANQGSEA. There are 15 residues in the CDR3. Losses at the gene ends were 4 bases for V and 2 bases for J; bases not matched to a gene: 6. The CDR3 sequence: CSVVWREGPYNEQFF. CDR3 DNA: TGCAGCGTTGTATGGCGGGAGGGCCCCTACAATGAGCAGTTCTTC.

The chain employs TRBV7-9 and TRBJ1-2; possible D gene TRBD1, 5 bases. CDR3 length: 14 residues. Trimming left V 1 base short and J 2 bases short, with 8 bases between. Germline V gene lookup returns CDR1 SEHNR and CDR2 FQNEAQ (reference sequence). CDR3 sequence: CASSLVQGNYGYTF. CDR3 bases: TGTGCCAGCAGCTTAGTTCAGGGAAACTATGGCTACACCTTC.

This chain uses TRBV20-1 with TRBJ2-1; 8 nucleotides line up with TRBD2. Germline CDR1 and CDR2: DFQATT and SNEGSKA (reference sequence). V dropped 0 bases and J dropped 2; count of bases not matched to a gene: 6. This CDR3 has 16 residues. CDR3 DNA: TGCAGTGCTAGAGAAACAGCGGGAGTCGCCTACAATGAGCAGTTCTTC. This encodes CSARETAGVAYNEQFF.

This chain joins TRBV12-3 or TRBV12-4 and TRBJ2-5; 7 bases are a match to TRBD1. This CDR3 has 16 residues. V lost 1 base, J lost 1 base, and 6 bases stayed unmatched. In DNA, the CDR3 is TGTGCCAGCAGTTTAGATCCCGGGACAGTCCAAGAGACCCAGTACTTC. This translates into CASSLDPGTVQETQYF.

The chain employs TRBV29-1 and TRBJ1-1; D gene unclear. V was shortened by 8 bases and J by 4 bases, with 17 bases between the two germline ends. The length of the CDR3 is 13 residues. The germline CDR1 and CDR2 sequences are SQVTM and ANQGSEA. CDR3 sequence: CSSAPLGGTEAFF. The CDR3 DNA is TGCAGCTCCGCCCCTTTAGGTGGCACTGAAGCTTTCTTT.

The V gene is TRBV10-1, the J gene TRBJ2-7, with 7 nucleotides matching TRBD2. After removal of 10 bases from V and 6 bases from J, the junction contained 9 bases not matched to a gene. This CDR3 is 12 amino acids long. In germline, CDR1 is WNHNN, CDR2 SYGVQD (reference sequence). Here the CDR3 DNA reads TGCGCCATTTGGGGGAGGGGCTCCGAGCAGTACTTC. Translated: CAIWGRGSEQYF.

The chain employs TRBV20-1 and TRBJ2-3; 11 nucleotides line up with TRBD2. Losses at the gene ends were 6 bases for V and 6 bases for J; bases not matched to a gene: 11. The CDR3 has 15 amino acids. Germline V lookup: CDR1 DFQATT, CDR2 SNEGSKA (reference sequence). The CDR3 spells CSAARLAGMLDTQYF. The CDR3, as DNA: TGCAGTGCGGCTAGACTAGCGGGAATGTTGGATACGCAGTATTTT.

This clonotype was recorded once. The chain recombines TRBV7-9 with TRBJ2-1; 7 nucleotides line up with TRBD2. J was trimmed by 15 bases and V by 2 bases; bases with no gene match: 10. The CDR3 covers 13 residues. From germline, CDR1 is SEHNR and CDR2 FQNEAQ (reference sequence). CDR3 DNA sequence: TGTGCCAGCAGCTTATACGGCGGGAGATTAACGTTCTTC. Translating gives CASSLYGGRLTFF. The entire variable domain, with the rest obtained from reference TRBV7-9 and TRBJ2-1, is as follows: DTGVSQNPRHKITKRGQNVTFRCDPISEHNRLYWYRQTLGQGPEFLTYFQNEAQLEKSRLLSDRFSAERPKGSFSTLEIQRTEQGDSAMYLCASSLYGGRLTFFGPGTRLTVL.

V usage is TRBV12-3 or TRBV12-4 and J usage is TRBJ2-7, with D perhaps TRBD1 or TRBD2 (5 bases each). Trimming left V 6 bases short and J 4 bases short, with 16 bases between. This CDR3 comprises 14 residues. In nucleotides, the CDR3 is TGTGCCAGCAGCCTCGTCTGGGACCCTTACGAGCAGTACTTC. Its translation: CASSLVWDPYEQYF.

This chain links TRBV5-1 with TRBJ2-7; TRBD2 matches at 9 bases. V shed 0 bases, J shed 2 bases, and the junction held 6 bases outside the gene matches. The CDR3 covers 16 residues. CDR1 and CDR2 (germline): SGHRS, YFSETQ. The CDR3 bases are TGCGCCAGCAGCTTGGCCAGGACTAGCGAGACCTACGAGCAGTACTTC. It specifies CASSLARTSETYEQYF.

This chain connects TRBV7-7 to TRBJ2-3, with 7 bases aligning to TRBD1. V lost 6 bases and J lost 4; bases outside the gene matches: 4. Germline CDR1 SSHAT, CDR2 FNYEAQ (reference sequence). The CDR3 spans 13 residues. CDR3 in DNA: TGTGCCAGCAGTTCTGACAGGGCAGATACGCAGTATTTT. The encoded protein is CASSSDRADTQYF.